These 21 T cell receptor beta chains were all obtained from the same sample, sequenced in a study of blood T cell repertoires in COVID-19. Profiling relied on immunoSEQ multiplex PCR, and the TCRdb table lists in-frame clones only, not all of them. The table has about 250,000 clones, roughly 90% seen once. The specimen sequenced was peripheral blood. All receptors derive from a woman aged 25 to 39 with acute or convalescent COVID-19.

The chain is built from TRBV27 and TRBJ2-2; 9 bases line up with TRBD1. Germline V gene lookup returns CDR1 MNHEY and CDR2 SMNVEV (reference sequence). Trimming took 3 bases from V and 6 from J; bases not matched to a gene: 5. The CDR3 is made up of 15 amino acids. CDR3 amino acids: CASSFKTGGAGELFF. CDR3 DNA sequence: TGTGCCAGCAGTTTTAAGACAGGGGGGGCCGGGGAGCTGTTTTTT.

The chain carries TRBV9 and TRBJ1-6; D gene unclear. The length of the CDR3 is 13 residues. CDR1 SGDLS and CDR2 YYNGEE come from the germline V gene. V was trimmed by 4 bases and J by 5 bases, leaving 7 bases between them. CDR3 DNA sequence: TGTGCCAGCAGCTCAAAAAATAATTCACCCCTCCACTTT. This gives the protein CASSSKNNSPLHF.

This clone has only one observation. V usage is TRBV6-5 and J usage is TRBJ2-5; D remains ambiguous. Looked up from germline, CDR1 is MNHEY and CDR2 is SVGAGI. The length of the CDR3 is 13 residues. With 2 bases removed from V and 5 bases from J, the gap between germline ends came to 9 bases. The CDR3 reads CASSYGSAETQYF. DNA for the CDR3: TGTGCCAGCAGTTACGGAAGCGCCGAGACCCAGTACTTC.

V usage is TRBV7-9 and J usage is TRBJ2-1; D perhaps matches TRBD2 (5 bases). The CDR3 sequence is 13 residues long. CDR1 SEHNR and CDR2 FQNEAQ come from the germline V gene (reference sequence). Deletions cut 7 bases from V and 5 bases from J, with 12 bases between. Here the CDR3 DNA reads TGTGCCAGCACCACCCGCGGGCACAATGAGCAGTTCTTC. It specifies CASTTRGHNEQFF.

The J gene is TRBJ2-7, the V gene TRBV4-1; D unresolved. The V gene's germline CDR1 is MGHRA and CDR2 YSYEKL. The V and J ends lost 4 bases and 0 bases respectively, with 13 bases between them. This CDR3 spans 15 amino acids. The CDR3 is CASSLHAVASYEQYF. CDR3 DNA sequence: TGCGCCAGCAGCCTTCACGCAGTGGCCTCCTACGAGCAGTACTTC.

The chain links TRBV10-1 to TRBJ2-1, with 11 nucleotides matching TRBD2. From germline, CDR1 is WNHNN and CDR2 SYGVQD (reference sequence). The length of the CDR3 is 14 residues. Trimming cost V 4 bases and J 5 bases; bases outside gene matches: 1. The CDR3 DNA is TGCGCCAGCAGTGTAGCGGGAGGGAACAATGAGCAGTTCTTC. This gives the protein CASSVAGGNNEQFF.

The CDR3 DNA reads as TGTGCCAGCAGCTTAGATCCTTCCCTCTTAGCCAAAAACATTCAGTACTTC. Amino acids: CASSLDPSLLAKNIQYF. The gene calls are TRBV7-2 and TRBJ2-4; D unresolved. V was pared by 1 base and J by 0 bases, with 13 bases between. CDR3 length: 17 residues. Germline CDR1 and CDR2: SGHTA and FQGNSA.

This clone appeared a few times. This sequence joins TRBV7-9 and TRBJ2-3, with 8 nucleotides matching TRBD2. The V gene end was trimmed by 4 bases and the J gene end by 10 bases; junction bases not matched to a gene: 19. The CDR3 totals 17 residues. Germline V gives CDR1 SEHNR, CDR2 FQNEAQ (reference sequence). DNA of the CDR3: TGTGCCAGCAGCTCCCCCGACTCGGCGGGAGGCCGATGGGCGCAGTATTTT. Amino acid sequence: CASSSPDSAGGRWAQYF.

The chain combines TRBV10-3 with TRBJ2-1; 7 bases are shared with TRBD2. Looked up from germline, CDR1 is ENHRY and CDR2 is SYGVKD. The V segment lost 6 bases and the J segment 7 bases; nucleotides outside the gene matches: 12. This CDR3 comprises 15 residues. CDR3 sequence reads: CAISFSVPSGNEQFF. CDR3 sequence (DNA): TGTGCCATCAGCTTCTCGGTACCTAGCGGAAATGAGCAGTTCTTC.

The CDR3 loop is CASSLELRRDFMAQYF. DNA of the CDR3: TGTGCCAGCAGCTTAGAACTTCGGCGGGACTTTATGGCCCAGTACTTC. The chain recombines TRBV7-2 with TRBJ2-5; D is perhaps TRBD2 (6 bases). The germline V gene encodes CDR1 SGHTA and CDR2 FQGNSA. The CDR3 consists of 16 residues. Trimming stripped 1 base from V and 9 bases from J, with 21 bases between.

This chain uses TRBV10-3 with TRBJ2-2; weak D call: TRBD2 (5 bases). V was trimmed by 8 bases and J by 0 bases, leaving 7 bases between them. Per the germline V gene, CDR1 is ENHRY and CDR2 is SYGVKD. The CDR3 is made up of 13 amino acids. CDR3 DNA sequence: TGTGCCATCGGGAGCCCGAACACCGGGGAGCTGTTTTTT. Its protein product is CAIGSPNTGELFF.

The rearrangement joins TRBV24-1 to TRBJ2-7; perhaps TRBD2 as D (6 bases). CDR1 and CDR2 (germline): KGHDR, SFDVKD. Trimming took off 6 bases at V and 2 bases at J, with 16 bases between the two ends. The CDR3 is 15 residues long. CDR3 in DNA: TGTGCCACCAGTAGTGCGCGGGGCAAGACCTACGAGCAGTACTTC. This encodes CATSSARGKTYEQYF.

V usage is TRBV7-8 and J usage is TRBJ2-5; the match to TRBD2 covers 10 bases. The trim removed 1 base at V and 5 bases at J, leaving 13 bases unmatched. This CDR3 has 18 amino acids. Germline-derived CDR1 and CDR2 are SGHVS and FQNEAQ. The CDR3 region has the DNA TGTGCCAGCAGCTTAGGAGGGGGGAGTAGCGGGAGGACGGAGACCCAGTACTTC. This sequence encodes CASSLGGGSSGRTETQYF.

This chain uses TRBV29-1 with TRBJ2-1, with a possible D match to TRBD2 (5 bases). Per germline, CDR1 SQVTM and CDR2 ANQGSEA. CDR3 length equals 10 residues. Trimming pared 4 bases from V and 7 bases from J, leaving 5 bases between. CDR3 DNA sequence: TGCAGCGTTGGAGGGAATGAGCAGTTCTTC. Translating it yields CSVGGNEQFF.

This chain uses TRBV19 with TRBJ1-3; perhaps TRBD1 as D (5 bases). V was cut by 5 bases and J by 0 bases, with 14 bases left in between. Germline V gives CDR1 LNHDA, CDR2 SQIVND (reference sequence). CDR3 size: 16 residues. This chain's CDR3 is CASSFTLGASGNTIYF. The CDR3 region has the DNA TGTGCCAGTAGTTTCACCCTTGGGGCCTCTGGAAACACCATATATTTT. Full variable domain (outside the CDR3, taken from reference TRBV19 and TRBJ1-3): DGGITQSPKYLFRKEGQNVTLSCEQNLNHDAMYWYRQDPGQGLRLIYYSQIVNDFQKGDIAEGYSVSREKKESFPLTVTSAQKNPTAFYLCASSFTLGASGNTIYFGEGSWLTVV.

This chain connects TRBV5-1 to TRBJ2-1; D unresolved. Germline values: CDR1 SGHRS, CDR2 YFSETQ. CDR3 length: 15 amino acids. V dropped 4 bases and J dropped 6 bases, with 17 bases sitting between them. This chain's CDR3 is CASSQMEIQPNEQFF. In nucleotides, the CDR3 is TGCGCCAGCAGCCAGATGGAGATACAACCCAATGAGCAGTTCTTC.

CDR3 in DNA: TGTGCCAGCAGCCCGGGACAACGTGGGGAGACCCAGTACTTC. Its translation is CASSPGQRGETQYF. The chain links TRBV7-8 to TRBJ2-5; maybe TRBD1 (6 bases). Germline V gene sequence: CDR1 SGHVS, CDR2 FQNEAQ. This CDR3 is built from 14 residues. V was pared by 5 bases and J by 5 bases, with 15 bases between.

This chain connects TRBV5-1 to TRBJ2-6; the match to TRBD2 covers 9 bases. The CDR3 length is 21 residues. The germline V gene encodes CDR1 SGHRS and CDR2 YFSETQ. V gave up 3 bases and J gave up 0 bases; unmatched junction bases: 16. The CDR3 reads CASSSNRFASGTSSGANVLTF. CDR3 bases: TGCGCCAGCAGCTCCAATAGATTCGCTAGCGGGACTAGCTCTGGGGCCAACGTCCTGACTTTC.

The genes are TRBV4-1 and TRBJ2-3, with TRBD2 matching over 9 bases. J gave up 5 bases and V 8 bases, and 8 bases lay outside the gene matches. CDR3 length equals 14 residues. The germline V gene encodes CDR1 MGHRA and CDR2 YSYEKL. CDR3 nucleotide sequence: TGCGCCAGCGGAATAGCGGGAGCTGGAGATACGCAGTATTTT. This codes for CASGIAGAGDTQYF.

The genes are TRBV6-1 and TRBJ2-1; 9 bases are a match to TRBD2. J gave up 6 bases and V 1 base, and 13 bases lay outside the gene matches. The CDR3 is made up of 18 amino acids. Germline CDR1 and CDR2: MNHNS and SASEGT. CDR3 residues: CASSEGRQGGRASNEQFF. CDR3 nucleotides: TGTGCCAGCAGTGAAGGACGTCAAGGCGGGAGGGCCTCCAATGAGCAGTTCTTC.

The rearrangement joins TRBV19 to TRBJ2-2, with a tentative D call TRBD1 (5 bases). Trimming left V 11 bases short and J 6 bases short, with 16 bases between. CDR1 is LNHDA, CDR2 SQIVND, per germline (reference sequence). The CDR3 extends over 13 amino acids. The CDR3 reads CASGLKWAGELFF. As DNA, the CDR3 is TGTGCCTCAGGGCTCAAATGGGCCGGGGAGCTGTTTTTT. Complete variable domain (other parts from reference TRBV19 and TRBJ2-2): DGGITQSPKYLFRKEGQNVTLSCEQNLNHDAMYWYRQDPGQGLRLIYYSQIVNDFQKGDIAEGYSVSREKKESFPLTVTSAQKNPTAFYLCASGLKWAGELFFGEGSRLTVL.